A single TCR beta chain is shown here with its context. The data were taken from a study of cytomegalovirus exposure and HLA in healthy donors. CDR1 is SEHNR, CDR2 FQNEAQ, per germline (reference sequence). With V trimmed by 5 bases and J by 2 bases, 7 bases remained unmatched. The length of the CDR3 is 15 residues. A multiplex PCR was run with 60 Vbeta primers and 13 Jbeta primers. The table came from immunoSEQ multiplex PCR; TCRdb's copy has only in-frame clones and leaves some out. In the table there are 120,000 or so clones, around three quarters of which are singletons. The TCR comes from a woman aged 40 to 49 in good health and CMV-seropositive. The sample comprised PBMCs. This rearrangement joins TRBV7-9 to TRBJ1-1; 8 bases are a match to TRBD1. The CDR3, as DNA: TGTGCCAGCAGCGAAAGGACAGGGAAAAACACTGAAGCTTTCTTT. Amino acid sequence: CASSERTGKNTEAFF.